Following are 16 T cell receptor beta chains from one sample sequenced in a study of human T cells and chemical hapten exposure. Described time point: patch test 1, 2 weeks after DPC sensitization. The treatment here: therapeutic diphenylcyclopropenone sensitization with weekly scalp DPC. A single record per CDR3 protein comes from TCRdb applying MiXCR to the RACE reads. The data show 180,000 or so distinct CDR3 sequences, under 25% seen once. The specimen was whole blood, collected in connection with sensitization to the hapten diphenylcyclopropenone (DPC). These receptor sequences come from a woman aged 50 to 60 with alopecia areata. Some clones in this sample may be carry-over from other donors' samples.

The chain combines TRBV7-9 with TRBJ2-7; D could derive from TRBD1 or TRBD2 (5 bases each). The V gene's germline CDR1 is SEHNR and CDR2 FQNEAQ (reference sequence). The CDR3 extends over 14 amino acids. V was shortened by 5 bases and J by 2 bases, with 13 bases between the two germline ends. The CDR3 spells CASSHGANPYEQYF. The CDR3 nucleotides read TGTGCCAGCAGCCACGGGGCTAACCCCTACGAGCAGTACTTC.

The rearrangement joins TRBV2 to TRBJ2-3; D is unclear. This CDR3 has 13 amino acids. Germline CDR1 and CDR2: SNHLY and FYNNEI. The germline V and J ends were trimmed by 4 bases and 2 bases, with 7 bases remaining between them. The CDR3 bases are TGTGCCAGCAGTGGCAGAAACACAGATACGCAGTATTTT. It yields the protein CASSGRNTDTQYF.

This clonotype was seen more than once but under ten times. In nucleotides, the CDR3 is TGTGCCAGCAGTGTCGGGGTTGCGAGCAATCAGCCCCAGCATTTT. This translates into CASSVGVASNQPQHF. The chain carries TRBV2 and TRBJ1-5; D unclear. V was pared by 4 bases and J by 1 base, with 11 bases between. The germline V gene has CDR1 SNHLY and CDR2 FYNNEI. This CDR3 is 15 amino acids long.

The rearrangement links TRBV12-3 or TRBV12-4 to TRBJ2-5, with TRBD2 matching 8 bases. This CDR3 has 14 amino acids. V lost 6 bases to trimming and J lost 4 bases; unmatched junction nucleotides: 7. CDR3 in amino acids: CASRPGGRLETQYF. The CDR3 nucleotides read TGTGCCAGCAGACCGGGAGGGCGATTAGAGACCCAGTACTTC.

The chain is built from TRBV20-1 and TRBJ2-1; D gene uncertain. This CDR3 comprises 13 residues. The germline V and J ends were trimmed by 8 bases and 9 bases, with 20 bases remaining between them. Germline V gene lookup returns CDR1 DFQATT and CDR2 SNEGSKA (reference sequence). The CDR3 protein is CSSPIEVSGEQFF. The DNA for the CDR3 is TGCAGTTCCCCGATAGAAGTGTCGGGTGAGCAGTTCTTC.

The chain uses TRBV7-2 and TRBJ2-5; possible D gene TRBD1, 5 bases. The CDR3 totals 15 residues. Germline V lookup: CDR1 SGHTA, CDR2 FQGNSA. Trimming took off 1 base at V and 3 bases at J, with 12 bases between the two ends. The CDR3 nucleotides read TGTGCCAGCAGCTTAGATGGACACCTAAAAGAGACCCAGTACTTC. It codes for CASSLDGHLKETQYF.

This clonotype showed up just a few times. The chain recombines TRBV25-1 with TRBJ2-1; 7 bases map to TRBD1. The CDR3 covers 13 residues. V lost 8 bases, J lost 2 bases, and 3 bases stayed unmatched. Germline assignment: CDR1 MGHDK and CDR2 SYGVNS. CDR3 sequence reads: CASWGQTYNEQFF. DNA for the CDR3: TGTGCCAGCTGGGGACAGACCTACAATGAGCAGTTCTTC.

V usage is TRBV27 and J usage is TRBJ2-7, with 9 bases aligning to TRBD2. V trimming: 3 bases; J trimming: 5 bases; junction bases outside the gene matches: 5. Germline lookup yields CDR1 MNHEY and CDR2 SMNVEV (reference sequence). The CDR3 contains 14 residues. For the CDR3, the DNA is TGTGCCAGCAGTTTTAGCGGGAGTGTTGACGAGCAGTACTTC. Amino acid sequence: CASSFSGSVDEQYF.

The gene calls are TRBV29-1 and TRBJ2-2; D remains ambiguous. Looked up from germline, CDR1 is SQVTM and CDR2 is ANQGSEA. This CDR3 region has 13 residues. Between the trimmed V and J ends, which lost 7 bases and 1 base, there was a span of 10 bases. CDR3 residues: CSASTENTGELFF. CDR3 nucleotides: TGCAGCGCATCGACGGAGAACACCGGGGAGCTGTTTTTT.

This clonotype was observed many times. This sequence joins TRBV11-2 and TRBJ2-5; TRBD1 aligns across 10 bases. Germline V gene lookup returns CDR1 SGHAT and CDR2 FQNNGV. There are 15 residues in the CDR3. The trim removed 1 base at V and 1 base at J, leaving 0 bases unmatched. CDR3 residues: CASSLGQGAQETQYF. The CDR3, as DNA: TGTGCCAGCAGCTTAGGACAGGGGGCCCAAGAGACCCAGTACTTC.

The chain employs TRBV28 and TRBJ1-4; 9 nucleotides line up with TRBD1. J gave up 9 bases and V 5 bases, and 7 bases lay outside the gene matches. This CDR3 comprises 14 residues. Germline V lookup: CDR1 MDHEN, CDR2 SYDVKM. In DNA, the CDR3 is TGTGCCAGCAGTCTGGACAGGGGAAGGAAAAAACTGTTTTTT. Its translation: CASSLDRGRKKLFF.

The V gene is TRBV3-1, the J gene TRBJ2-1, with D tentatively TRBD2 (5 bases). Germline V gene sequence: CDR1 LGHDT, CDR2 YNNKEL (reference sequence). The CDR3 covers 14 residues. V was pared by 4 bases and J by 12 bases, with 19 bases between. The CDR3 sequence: CASSPTNGKVGQFF. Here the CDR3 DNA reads TGTGCCAGCAGCCCAACTAACGGGAAGGTTGGGCAGTTCTTC.

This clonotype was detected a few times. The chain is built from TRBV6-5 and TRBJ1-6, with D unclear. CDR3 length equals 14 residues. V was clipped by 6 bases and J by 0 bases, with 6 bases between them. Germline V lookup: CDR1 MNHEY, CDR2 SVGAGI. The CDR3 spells CASSRSSYNSPLHF. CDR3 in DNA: TGTGCCAGCAGCCGGAGCTCCTATAATTCACCCCTCCACTTT.

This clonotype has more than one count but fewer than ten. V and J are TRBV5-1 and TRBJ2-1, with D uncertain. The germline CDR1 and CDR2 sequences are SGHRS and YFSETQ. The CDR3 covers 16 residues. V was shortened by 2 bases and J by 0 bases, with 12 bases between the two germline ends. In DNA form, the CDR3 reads TGCGCCAGCAGCTTCGGAAGCCAAAGCTCCTACAATGAGCAGTTCTTC. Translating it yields CASSFGSQSSYNEQFF.

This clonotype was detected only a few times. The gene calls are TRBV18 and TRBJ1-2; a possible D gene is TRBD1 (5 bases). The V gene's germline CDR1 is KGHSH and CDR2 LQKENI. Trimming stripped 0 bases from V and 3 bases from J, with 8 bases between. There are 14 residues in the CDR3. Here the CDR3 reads CASSPPVGDYGYTF. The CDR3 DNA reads TGTGCCAGCTCACCACCTGTAGGGGACTATGGCTACACCTTC.

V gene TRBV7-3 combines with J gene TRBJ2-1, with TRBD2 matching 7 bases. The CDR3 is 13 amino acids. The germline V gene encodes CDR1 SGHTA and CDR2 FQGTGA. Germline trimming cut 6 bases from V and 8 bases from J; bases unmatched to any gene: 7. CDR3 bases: TGTGCCAGCAGTCCGACTAGCTGGGATGAGCAGTTCTTC. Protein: CASSPTSWDEQFF.